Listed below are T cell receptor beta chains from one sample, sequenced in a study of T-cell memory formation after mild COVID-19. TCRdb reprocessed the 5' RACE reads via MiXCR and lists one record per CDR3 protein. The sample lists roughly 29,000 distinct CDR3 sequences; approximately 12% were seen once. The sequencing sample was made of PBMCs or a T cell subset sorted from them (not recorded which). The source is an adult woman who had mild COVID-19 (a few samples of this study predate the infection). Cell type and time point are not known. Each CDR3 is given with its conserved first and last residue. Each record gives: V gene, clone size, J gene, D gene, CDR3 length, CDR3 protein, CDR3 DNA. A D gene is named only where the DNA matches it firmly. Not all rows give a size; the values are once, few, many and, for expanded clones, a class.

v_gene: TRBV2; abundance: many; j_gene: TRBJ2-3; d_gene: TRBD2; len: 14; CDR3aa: CASRTSGSTDTQYF; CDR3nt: TGTGCCAGCAGAACTAGCGGTAGCACAGATACGCAGTATTTT
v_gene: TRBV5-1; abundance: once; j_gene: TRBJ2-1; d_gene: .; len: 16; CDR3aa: CASSPGIGGGWNEQFF; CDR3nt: TGCGCCAGCAGCCCGGGTATAGGGGGAGGGTGGAATGAGCAGTTCTTC
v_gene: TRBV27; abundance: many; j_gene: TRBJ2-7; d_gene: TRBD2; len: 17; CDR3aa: CASSSYPLAGRSYEQYF; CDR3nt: TGTGCCAGCAGTTCCTACCCCCTAGCGGGCCGCTCCTACGAGCAGTACTTC
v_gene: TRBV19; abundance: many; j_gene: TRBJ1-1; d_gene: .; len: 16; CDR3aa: CASSILSGRTNTEAFF; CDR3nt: TGTGCCAGTAGTATCCTATCGGGACGGACGAACACTGAAGCTTTCTTT
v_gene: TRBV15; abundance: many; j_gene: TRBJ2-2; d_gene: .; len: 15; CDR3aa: CATSRAREGAGELFF; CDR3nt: TGTGCCACCAGCAGAGCGAGAGAAGGGGCCGGGGAGCTGTTTTTT
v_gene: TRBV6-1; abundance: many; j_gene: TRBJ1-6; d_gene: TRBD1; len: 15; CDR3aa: CASTTGTGGSSPLHF; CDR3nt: TGTGCCAGCACAACCGGGACAGGGGGTAGTTCACCCCTCCACTTT
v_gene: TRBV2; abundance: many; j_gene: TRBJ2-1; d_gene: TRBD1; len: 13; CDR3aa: CASRGTGRYEQFF; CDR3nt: TGTGCCAGCAGGGGGACAGGGAGGTATGAGCAGTTCTTC
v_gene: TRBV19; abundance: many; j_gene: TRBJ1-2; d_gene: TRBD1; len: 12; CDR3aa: CASSDRDGGYTF; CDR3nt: TGTGCCAGTAGCGACAGGGATGGTGGCTACACCTTC
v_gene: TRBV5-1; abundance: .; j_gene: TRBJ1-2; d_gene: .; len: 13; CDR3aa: CASSFRGKDGYTF; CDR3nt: TGCGCCAGCAGCTTTAGAGGGAAGGATGGCTACACCTTC
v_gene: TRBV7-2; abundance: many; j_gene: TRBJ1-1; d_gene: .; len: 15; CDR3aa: CASSLEGLGTLEAFF; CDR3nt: TGTGCCAGCAGCTTAGAGGGCTTGGGGACACTCGAAGCTTTCTTT
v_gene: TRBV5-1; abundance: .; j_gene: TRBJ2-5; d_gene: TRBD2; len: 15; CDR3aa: CASSAGTSGYQTQYF; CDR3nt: TGCGCCAGCAGCGCCGGGACTAGCGGCTACCAGACCCAGTACTTC
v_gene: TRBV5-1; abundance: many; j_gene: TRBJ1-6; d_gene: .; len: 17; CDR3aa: CASSLEPLGTRGSPLHF; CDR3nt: TGCGCCAGCAGCTTGGAGCCCCTTGGGACCCGTGGTTCACCCCTCCACTTT
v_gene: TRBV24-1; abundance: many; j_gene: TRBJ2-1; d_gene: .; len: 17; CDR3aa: CATSDWRTRGSYNEQFF; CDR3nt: TGTGCCACCAGTGATTGGAGGACCCGGGGGTCCTACAATGAGCAGTTCTTC
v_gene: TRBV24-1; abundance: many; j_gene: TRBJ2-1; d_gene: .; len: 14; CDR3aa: CATSHRAGYNEQFF; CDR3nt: TGTGCCACCAGTCACAGGGCCGGCTACAATGAGCAGTTCTTC
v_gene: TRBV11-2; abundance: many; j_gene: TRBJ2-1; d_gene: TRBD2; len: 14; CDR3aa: CASSLDAGGREQFF; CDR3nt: TGTGCCAGCAGCTTAGATGCGGGGGGGCGTGAGCAGTTCTTC
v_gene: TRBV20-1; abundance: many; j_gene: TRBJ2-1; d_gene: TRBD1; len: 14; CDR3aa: CSAAPGQLDNEQFF; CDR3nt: TGCAGTGCTGCCCCGGGACAGCTCGACAATGAGCAGTTCTTC
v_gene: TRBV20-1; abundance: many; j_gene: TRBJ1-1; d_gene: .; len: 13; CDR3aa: CSATPLGNTEAFF; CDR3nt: TGCAGTGCTACCCCATTAGGGAACACTGAAGCTTTCTTT